This TCR beta chain was sequenced for a study of cytomegalovirus exposure and HLA in healthy donors. Study-level background: An earlier analysis found fewer than 140 million unique TCR beta sequences from around 180 million T cells. There were approximately 81 million unique TCRs (from HLA-typed donors) in an early data release. Most genotyped donors, approximately 77% of more than 300, had Caucasian-associated genetic ancestry. Points from the study as a whole: Later analysis showed most CMV-associated TCR beta chains appearing HLA-restricted.

Comment on this clone: Its antigen remains unknown.

CDR3 length: 13 amino acids. Germline V gene data show CDR1 as LNHDA and CDR2 as SQIVND (reference sequence). V lost 3 bases and J 6 bases, leaving 12 bases between the germline ends. 60 Vbeta and 13 Jbeta primers were used in PCR. TCRdb's copy holds only in-frame clones and misses some; the assay was immunoSEQ multiplex PCR. The repertoire holds 170,000 or so clones, with about 80% as singletons. V usage is TRBV19 and J usage is TRBJ2-7, with D perhaps matching TRBD1 (5 bases). The clonotype originates from a boy aged 5-17 years in good health and CMV-seronegative. Sequencing was carried out using PBMCs. The CDR3 coding sequence is TGTGCCAGTAGTATGGCAGGGTTGAGCGAGCAGTACTTC. It translates to CASSMAGLSEQYF.